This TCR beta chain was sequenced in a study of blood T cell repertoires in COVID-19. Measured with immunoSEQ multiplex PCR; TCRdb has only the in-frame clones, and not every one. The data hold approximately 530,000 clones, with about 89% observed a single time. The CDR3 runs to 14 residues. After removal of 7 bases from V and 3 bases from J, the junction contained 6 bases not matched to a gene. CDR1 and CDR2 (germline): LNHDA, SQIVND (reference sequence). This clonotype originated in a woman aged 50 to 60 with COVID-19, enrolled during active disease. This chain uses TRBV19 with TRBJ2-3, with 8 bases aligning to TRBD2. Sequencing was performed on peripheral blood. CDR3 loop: CASTLAGGTDTQYF. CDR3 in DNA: TGTGCCAGTACACTTGCGGGGGGAACAGATACGCAGTATTTT. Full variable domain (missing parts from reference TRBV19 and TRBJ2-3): DGGITQSPKYLFRKEGQNVTLSCEQNLNHDAMYWYRQDPGQGLRLIYYSQIVNDFQKGDIAEGYSVSREKKESFPLTVTSAQKNPTAFYLCASTLAGGTDTQYFGPGTRLTVL.